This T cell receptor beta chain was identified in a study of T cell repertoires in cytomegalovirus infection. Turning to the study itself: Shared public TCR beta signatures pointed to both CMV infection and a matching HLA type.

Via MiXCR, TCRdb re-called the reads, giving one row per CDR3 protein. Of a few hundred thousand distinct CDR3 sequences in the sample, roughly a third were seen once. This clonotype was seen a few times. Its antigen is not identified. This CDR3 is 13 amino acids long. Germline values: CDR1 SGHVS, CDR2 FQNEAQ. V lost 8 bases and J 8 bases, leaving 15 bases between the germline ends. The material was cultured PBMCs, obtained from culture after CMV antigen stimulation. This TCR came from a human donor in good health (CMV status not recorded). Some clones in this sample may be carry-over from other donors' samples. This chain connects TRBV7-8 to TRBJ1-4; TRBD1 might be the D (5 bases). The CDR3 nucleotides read TGTGCCAGCGTCCGCGGGGAGGGGGAAAAACTGTTTTTT. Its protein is CASVRGEGEKLFF.